These T cell receptor beta chains were read from a single sample in a study of T cell changes during pregnancy in multiple sclerosis. Clones were sequenced by immunoSEQ multiplex PCR, and TCRdb holds only the in-frame ones, with some missing. The table lists around 100,000 clones, around 92% of them singletons. Sequencing was performed on peripheral blood, taken before pregnancy. These receptors were obtained from a female donor with multiple sclerosis, enrolled in a pregnancy study. The CDR3 runs from the conserved cysteine through the conserved F or W. Fields, in order: V gene, CDR3 length, CDR3 protein.

V gene: TRBV7-2; CDR3 length: 14; CDR3 protein: CASSLGRGGYEQYF
V gene: TRBV12-5; CDR3 length: 16; CDR3 protein: CASLLVGQTSYNEQFF
V gene: TRBV27; CDR3 length: 15; CDR3 protein: CASSLSSGGNYEQYF
V gene: TRBV5-1; CDR3 length: 16; CDR3 protein: CASSLTSGYSYNEQFF
V gene: TRBV6-6; CDR3 length: 12; CDR3 protein: CASSSRVYEQYF
V gene: TRBV5-1; CDR3 length: 15; CDR3 protein: CASSATSQGTDTQYF
V gene: TRBV27; CDR3 length: 15; CDR3 protein: CASSLRQLTTDTQYF
V gene: TRBV18; CDR3 length: 16; CDR3 protein: CASSPRGQIYTGELFF
V gene: TRBV19; CDR3 length: 13; CDR3 protein: CASSTGRNQPQHF
V gene: TRBV27; CDR3 length: 11; CDR3 protein: CASRQNNEQFF
V gene: TRBV28; CDR3 length: 18; CDR3 protein: CASSFPIAGGPLTGELFF
V gene: TRBV2; CDR3 length: 14; CDR3 protein: CASERDPPGDTQYF
V gene: TRBV19; CDR3 length: 19; CDR3 protein: CASRSPVGQGATGANVLTF
V gene: TRBV7-9; CDR3 length: 12; CDR3 protein: CAVTGHSYEQYF
V gene: TRBV19; CDR3 length: 14; CDR3 protein: CASSAGTGTYEQYF
V gene: TRBV6-6; CDR3 length: 15; CDR3 protein: CASRLSSGNTGELFF
V gene: TRBV21-1; CDR3 length: 15; CDR3 protein: CASRDSPLRDTEAFF
V gene: TRBV4-2; CDR3 length: 15; CDR3 protein: CASSQESTSYNEQFF
V gene: TRBV6-1; CDR3 length: 15; CDR3 protein: CASSVRGDSYNEQFF
V gene: TRBV9; CDR3 length: 13; CDR3 protein: CASGPGGTDTQYF
V gene: TRBV27; CDR3 length: 16; CDR3 protein: CASSPDPSGTGQPQHF
V gene: TRBV2; CDR3 length: 13; CDR3 protein: CASSGGSKEKLFF
V gene: TRBV10-2; CDR3 length: 15; CDR3 protein: CASSDPGLAHYEQYF
V gene: TRBV28; CDR3 length: 17; CDR3 protein: CASSQRQGQSRYYGYTF
V gene: TRBV13; CDR3 length: 13; CDR3 protein: CASSLGTRDEQYF
V gene: TRBV9; CDR3 length: 16; CDR3 protein: CASSVGPSGVQETQYF
V gene: TRBV4-3; CDR3 length: 14; CDR3 protein: CASSQEPLANEQFF
V gene: TRBV9; CDR3 length: 15; CDR3 protein: CASSVEAGMNTEAFF
V gene: TRBV7-8; CDR3 length: 15; CDR3 protein: CASSLGRGGNQPQHF
V gene: TRBV30; CDR3 length: 14; CDR3 protein: CAWRLGLNTDTQYF
V gene: TRBV4-1; CDR3 length: 15; CDR3 protein: CASSPRTSGTDTQYF
V gene: TRBV4-1; CDR3 length: 15; CDR3 protein: CASSRRTGSYNEQFF
V gene: TRBV7-7; CDR3 length: 16; CDR3 protein: CASSQGLAANYNEQFF
V gene: TRBV2; CDR3 length: 14; CDR3 protein: CATQSGKNTGELFF
V gene: TRBV9; CDR3 length: 16; CDR3 protein: CASSVGGSFSTDTQYF
V gene: TRBV6-5; CDR3 length: 15; CDR3 protein: CASSYMGQPNTEAFF
V gene: TRBV19; CDR3 length: 15; CDR3 protein: CASSFGTSRLTEAFF
V gene: TRBV6-5; CDR3 length: 13; CDR3 protein: CASTREGTDIQYF
V gene: TRBV18; CDR3 length: 14; CDR3 protein: CASSPGQMNTEAFF
V gene: TRBV6-4; CDR3 length: 13; CDR3 protein: CASSDRGHNEQFF
V gene: TRBV6-1; CDR3 length: 14; CDR3 protein: CASSDTGVGYGYTF
V gene: TRBV18; CDR3 length: 17; CDR3 protein: CASSPLGQTSSNTEAFF
V gene: TRBV11-2; CDR3 length: 12; CDR3 protein: CASSRPRGEAFF
V gene: TRBV2; CDR3 length: 12; CDR3 protein: CASRYPSDEQFF
V gene: TRBV4-2; CDR3 length: 15; CDR3 protein: CASSQQREASYEQYF
V gene: TRBV28; CDR3 length: 15; CDR3 protein: CASRIRGLGYNEQFF
V gene: TRBV5-4; CDR3 length: 15; CDR3 protein: CASSSGQHSGNTIYF
V gene: TRBV5-4; CDR3 length: 15; CDR3 protein: CASSFSGQMNTEAFF
V gene: TRBV9; CDR3 length: 15; CDR3 protein: CASSVETGAYNEQFF
V gene: TRBV28; CDR3 length: 15; CDR3 protein: CASSLPGQLNTEAFF
V gene: TRBV29-1; CDR3 length: 15; CDR3 protein: CSVGLAGALYNEQFF
V gene: TRBV27; CDR3 length: 14; CDR3 protein: CASSIRQGGHEQYF